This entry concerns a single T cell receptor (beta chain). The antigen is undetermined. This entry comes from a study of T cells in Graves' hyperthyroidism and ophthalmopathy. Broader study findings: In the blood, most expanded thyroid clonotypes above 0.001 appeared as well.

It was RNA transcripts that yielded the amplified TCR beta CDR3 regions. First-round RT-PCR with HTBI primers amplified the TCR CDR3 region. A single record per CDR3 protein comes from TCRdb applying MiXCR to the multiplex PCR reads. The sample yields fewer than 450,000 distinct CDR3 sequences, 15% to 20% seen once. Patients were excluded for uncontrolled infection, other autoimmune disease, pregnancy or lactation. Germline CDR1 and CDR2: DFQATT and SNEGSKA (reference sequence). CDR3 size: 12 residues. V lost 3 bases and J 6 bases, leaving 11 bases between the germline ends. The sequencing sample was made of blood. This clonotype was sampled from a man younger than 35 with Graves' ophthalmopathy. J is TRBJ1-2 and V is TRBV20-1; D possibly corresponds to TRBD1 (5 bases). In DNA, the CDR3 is TGCAGTGCTAGCGTCGGGGGAGATGGCTACACCTTC. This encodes CSASVGGDGYTF.